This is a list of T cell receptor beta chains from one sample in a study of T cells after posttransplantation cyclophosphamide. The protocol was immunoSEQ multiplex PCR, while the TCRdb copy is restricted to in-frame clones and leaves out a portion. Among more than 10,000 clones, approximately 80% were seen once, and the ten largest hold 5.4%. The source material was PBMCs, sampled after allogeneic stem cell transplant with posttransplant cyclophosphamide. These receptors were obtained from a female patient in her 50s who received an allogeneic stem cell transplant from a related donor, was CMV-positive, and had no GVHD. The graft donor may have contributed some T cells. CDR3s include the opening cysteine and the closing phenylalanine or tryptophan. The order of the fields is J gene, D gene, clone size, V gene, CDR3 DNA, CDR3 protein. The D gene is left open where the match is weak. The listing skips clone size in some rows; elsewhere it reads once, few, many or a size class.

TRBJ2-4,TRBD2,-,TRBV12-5,TGTGCTAGTGGTTCCCAAGGAAGGTTTCGGGGGGGCTCAAAAAACATTCAGTACTTC,CASGSQGRFRGGSKNIQYF
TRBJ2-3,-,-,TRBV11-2,TGTGCCAGCAGCTTAGGGGAGATAGATACGCAGTATTTT,CASSLGEIDTQYF
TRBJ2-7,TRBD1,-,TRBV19,TGTGCCAGTACCTCGACAGGGGGCTCCTACGAGCAGTACTTC,CASTSTGGSYEQYF
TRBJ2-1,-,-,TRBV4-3,TGCGCCAGCAGCCAAGGGGCCCTCAATGAGCAGTTCTTC,CASSQGALNEQFF
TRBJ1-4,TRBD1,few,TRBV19,TGTGCCAGTAGTACGACAGGGGTGGGTGAAAAACTGTTTTTT,CASSTTGVGEKLFF
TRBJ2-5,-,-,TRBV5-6,TGTGCCAGCAGCTGGGGGGACCCGAGGACCCAGTACTTC,CASSWGDPRTQYF
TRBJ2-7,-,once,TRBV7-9,TGTGCCAGCAGCTTGGGTCCCGACACGGTCTACGAGCAGTACTTC,CASSLGPDTVYEQYF
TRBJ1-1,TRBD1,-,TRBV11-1,TGTGCCAGCAGCTCGGACCCCGACAGGGTTGGGTGGAGGGCTGAAGCTTTCTTT,CASSSDPDRVGWRAEAFF
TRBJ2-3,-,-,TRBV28,TGTGCCAGCAGTTTCTTGGGAGAGAGGGGCACAGATACGCAGTATTTT,CASSFLGERGTDTQYF
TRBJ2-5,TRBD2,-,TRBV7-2,TGTGCCAGCAGCTTAGGGGTAGCGGGGGTGCTCATAGAGACCCAGTACTTC,CASSLGVAGVLIETQYF
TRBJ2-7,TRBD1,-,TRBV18,TGTGCCAGCTCACCAATGAGACAGGGGGGTCACGAGCAGTACTTC,CASSPMRQGGHEQYF
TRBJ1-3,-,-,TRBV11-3,TGTGCCAGCAGCAAGGGGGTTGTCGGAAACACCATATATTTT,CASSKGVVGNTIYF
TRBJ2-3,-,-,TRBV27,TGTGCCAGCAGTTTGCTAGGGGTTGGTGGGACAGATACGCAGTATTTT,CASSLLGVGGTDTQYF